These 25 T cell receptor beta chains originate from one sample sequenced in a study of blood T cell repertoires in COVID-19. Assay: immunoSEQ multiplex PCR; the TCRdb copy retains only in-frame clones and omits some. The table lists more than 40,000 clones, approximately 88% of them singletons. The sequenced sample was peripheral blood. The receptors were gathered from a man between 50 and 59 years old with active COVID-19.

This chain links TRBV3-1 (or the pseudogene TRBV3-2) with TRBJ2-1; D possibly corresponds to TRBD1 (6 bases). CDR3 size: 15 residues. Trimming cost V 4 bases and J 5 bases, with 15 bases left between them. Germline lookup yields CDR1 LGHDT and CDR2 YNNKEL (reference sequence). The CDR3 here is CASSRPGTRNNEQFF. CDR3 DNA sequence: TGTGCCAGCAGCCGACCCGGGACAAGAAACAATGAGCAGTTCTTC.

The genes are TRBV19 and TRBJ2-5, with 7 bases that match TRBD1. J gave up 2 bases and V 4 bases, and 7 bases lay outside the gene matches. This CDR3 is 15 amino acids long. Germline V lookup: CDR1 LNHDA, CDR2 SQIVND (reference sequence). The CDR3 region has the DNA TGTGCCAGTAGTACCTCGGGACAGTTGCAAGAGACCCAGTACTTC. Translated: CASSTSGQLQETQYF.

The chain carries TRBV3-1 (or the pseudogene TRBV3-2) and TRBJ2-5; TRBD2 might be the D (5 bases). CDR3 length: 13 amino acids. Germline CDR1 and CDR2: LGHDT and YNNKEL (reference sequence). Deletions cut 1 base from V and 2 bases from J, with 5 bases between. The CDR3 bases are TGTGCCAGCAGCCAAGGGAGGCAAGAGACCCAGTACTTC. It codes for CASSQGRQETQYF.

This chain uses TRBV2 with TRBJ2-7; D gene ambiguous. The CDR3 has 13 residues. In germline, CDR1 is SNHLY, CDR2 FYNNEI. V was clipped by 4 bases and J by 9 bases, with 16 bases between them. The CDR3, as DNA: TGTGCCAGCAGTGGAGCCGACCGCGCAGGGCAGTACTTC. Translation: CASSGADRAGQYF.

The gene calls are TRBV7-6 and TRBJ2-5, with 11 bases identical to TRBD1. Trimming at V came to 5 bases and at J to 4 bases, leaving 9 bases not matched to a gene. The germline CDR1 and CDR2 sequences are SGHVS and FNYEAQ. This CDR3 has 16 amino acids. The CDR3 spells CASSLWTGGLGETQYF. In DNA form, the CDR3 reads TGTGCCAGCAGCCTATGGACAGGGGGCCTTGGAGAGACCCAGTACTTC.

V is TRBV3-1 (or the pseudogene TRBV3-2) and J is TRBJ2-5; TRBD1 aligns across 9 bases. The CDR3 is 12 residues long. Trimming took 0 bases from V and 14 from J; bases not matched to a gene: 4. CDR1 LGHDT and CDR2 YNNKEL come from the germline V gene (reference sequence). CDR3 loop: CASSQEDRGEYF. The CDR3, as DNA: TGTGCCAGCAGCCAAGAGGACAGGGGTGAATACTTC.

CDR3 region: CASSLKTGGRETQYF. The CDR3 DNA reads TGTGCCAGCAGTTTAAAAACAGGGGGGAGAGAGACCCAGTACTTC. The J gene is TRBJ2-5, the V gene TRBV7-2; 8 bases line up with TRBD1. The V and J ends lost 6 bases and 4 bases, in that order; junction bases with no gene match: 10. CDR1 is SGHTA, CDR2 FQGNSA, per germline. The CDR3 length is 15 residues. Using reference TRBV7-2 and TRBJ2-5 for the parts outside the CDR3, the full variable domain is GAGVSQSPSNKVTEKGKDVELRCDPISGHTALYWYRQSLGQGLEFLIYFQGNSAPDKSGLPSDRFSAERTGGSVSTLTIQRTQQEDSAVYLCASSLKTGGRETQYFGPGTRLLVL.

This clone occurred once. The rearrangement uses TRBV3-1 (or the pseudogene TRBV3-2) and TRBJ1-5; TRBD1 might be the D (5 bases). The CDR3 contains 14 residues. Germline V gene lookup returns CDR1 LGHDT and CDR2 YNNKEL (reference sequence). The V and J ends lost 1 base and 5 bases respectively, with 9 bases between them. In DNA, the CDR3 is TGTGCCAGCAGCCAAGGGTTAGGGGATCAGCCCCAGCATTTT. It yields the protein CASSQGLGDQPQHF.

The rearrangement links TRBV5-1 to TRBJ2-5; 7 bases match TRBD2. The germline gives CDR1 SGHRS, CDR2 YFSETQ. The V and J ends lost 4 bases and 4 bases, in that order; junction bases with no gene match: 7. The CDR3 loop spans 14 amino acids. CDR3 amino acids: CASSLTGGGETQYF. The CDR3, as DNA: TGCGCCAGCAGCCTTACGGGGGGAGGAGAGACCCAGTACTTC. Using reference TRBV5-1 and TRBJ2-5 for the parts outside the CDR3, the full variable domain is KAGVTQTPRYLIKTRGQQVTLSCSPISGHRSVSWYQQTPGQGLQFLFEYFSETQRNKGNFPGRFSGRQFSNSRSEMNVSTLELGDSALYLCASSLTGGGETQYFGPGTRLLVL.

The rearrangement links TRBV7-9 to TRBJ2-7, with 10 bases fitting TRBD1. Trimming took 5 bases from V and 7 from J; bases not matched to a gene: 5. CDR3 length: 13 residues. The germline V gene encodes CDR1 SEHNR and CDR2 FQNEAQ (reference sequence). DNA for the CDR3: TGTGCCAGCAGCCGACAGGGGGCGGGGGAGCAGTACTTC. Translation: CASSRQGAGEQYF.

This chain connects TRBV18 to TRBJ2-1; 9 bases align to TRBD2. This CDR3 has 16 residues. Germline CDR1 KGHSH, CDR2 LQKENI. V was clipped by 0 bases and J by 6 bases; unmatched bases: 6. The CDR3 DNA reads as TGTGCCAGCTCACCACCGGCGGGACTAGCAGTCAATGAGCAGTTCTTC. This encodes CASSPPAGLAVNEQFF.

This clone was observed a handful of times. This sequence joins TRBV6-5 and TRBJ2-1; D ambiguous. The CDR3 consists of 13 residues. The germline CDR1 and CDR2 sequences are MNHEY and SVGAGI. Trimming took off 6 bases at V and 6 bases at J, with 12 bases between the two ends. CDR3 residues: CASSETFRNEQFF. For the CDR3, the DNA is TGTGCCAGCAGCGAGACATTCCGCAATGAGCAGTTCTTC.

The chain combines TRBV4-1 with TRBJ1-2; D is ambiguous. Germline CDR1 is MGHRA and CDR2 is YSYEKL. V lost 4 bases and J lost 1, with 10 bases in between. The CDR3 covers 14 residues. This CDR3 reads CASSPSPVNYGYTF. CDR3 nucleotides: TGCGCCAGCAGCCCCTCCCCCGTTAACTATGGCTACACCTTC.

The chain uses TRBV4-3 and TRBJ2-2, with 9 positions matching TRBD1. The CDR3 is 17 residues long. The V and J ends lost 1 base and 7 bases, in that order; junction bases with no gene match: 10. Per the germline V gene, CDR1 is LGHNA and CDR2 is YSLEER. CDR3 region: CASSQGVGQGNVGELFF. The CDR3 DNA follows: TGCGCCAGCAGCCAAGGGGTGGGACAGGGCAACGTCGGGGAGCTGTTTTTT.

This rearrangement joins TRBV7-9 to TRBJ1-1; TRBD1 is a possible D gene (6 bases). V was clipped by 4 bases and J by 5 bases, with 14 bases between them. Germline V gene data show CDR1 as SEHNR and CDR2 as FQNEAQ (reference sequence). The CDR3 totals 14 residues. For the CDR3, the DNA is TGTGCCAGCAGCTCTCAACAGGGTGTGACTGAAGCTTTCTTT. Its translation: CASSSQQGVTEAFF.

This clone was counted a few times. The chain uses TRBV12-5 and TRBJ2-7; a weak D match, TRBD1 (5 bases). The germline CDR1 and CDR2 sequences are LGHNT and FRNRAP. The CDR3 totals 16 residues. Trimming removed 1 base at V and 0 bases at J, with 13 bases between. Here the CDR3 reads CASGLAPTESSYEQYF. The CDR3 DNA sequence: TGTGCTAGTGGTTTGGCGCCGACAGAGAGCTCCTACGAGCAGTACTTC. Full variable domain (rest looked up from reference TRBV12-5 and TRBJ2-7): DARVTQTPRHKVTEMGQEVTMRCQPILGHNTVFWYRQTMMQGLELLAYFRNRAPLDDSGMPKDRFSAEMPDATLATLKIQPSEPRDSAVYFCASGLAPTESSYEQYFGPGTRLTVT.

V and J are TRBV4-1 and TRBJ2-5, with 12 nucleotides matching TRBD2. CDR1 MGHRA and CDR2 YSYEKL come from the germline V gene. V was clipped by 3 bases and J by 4 bases; unmatched bases: 6. The CDR3 has 16 amino acids. CDR3 coding DNA: TGCGCCAGCAGCCAGTCTCTAGCGGGGGGGCGAGAGACCCAGTACTTC. Its translation is CASSQSLAGGRETQYF.

The chain uses TRBV28 and TRBJ2-1, with a weak D call TRBD1 (6 bases). The CDR3 loop spans 16 amino acids. The germline V gene encodes CDR1 MDHEN and CDR2 SYDVKM. V was clipped by 7 bases and J by 2 bases, with 18 bases between them. CDR3 in DNA: TGTGCCAGCACGGGACCCGGCCGACAGGCCTACAATGAGCAGTTCTTC. This sequence encodes CASTGPGRQAYNEQFF.

This clone has just a few counts. The chain carries TRBV7-6 and TRBJ1-1; D may be TRBD1 (6 bases). V was shortened by 5 bases and J by 3 bases, with 19 bases between the two germline ends. Germline V gives CDR1 SGHVS, CDR2 FNYEAQ. The CDR3 is 16 residues long. The CDR3 bases are TGTGCCAGCAGCCCCAGGGGCAACGGTCTATACACTGAAGCTTTCTTT. The encoded protein is CASSPRGNGLYTEAFF. The variable domain in full, completed from reference TRBV7-6 and TRBJ1-1, reads GAGVSQSPRYKVTKRGQDVALRCDPISGHVSLYWYRQALGQGPEFLTYFNYEAQQDKSGLPNDRFSAERPEGSISTLTIQRTEQRDSAMYRCASSPRGNGLYTEAFFGQGTRLTVV.

V usage is TRBV4-1 and J usage is TRBJ2-7; tentative D call: TRBD1 (7 bases). Germline values: CDR1 MGHRA, CDR2 YSYEKL. Trimming shortened V by 0 bases and J by 3 bases, and 15 bases separated the two germline ends. The CDR3 runs 16 residues. In nucleotides, the CDR3 is TGCGCCAGCAGCCAAGAAGGAGGGACAGCGATCTACGAGCAGTACTTC. It yields the protein CASSQEGGTAIYEQYF.

This clone turned up a few times. This chain joins TRBV20-1 and TRBJ2-7; D unclear. CDR3 length equals 11 residues. From germline, CDR1 is DFQATT and CDR2 SNEGSKA (reference sequence). V lost 3 bases and J lost 6, with 9 bases in between. The CDR3 DNA reads as TGCAGTGCTAGCCAGGTCTCCGAGCAGTACTTC. Its translation: CSASQVSEQYF.

The chain links TRBV5-6 to TRBJ1-5; perhaps TRBD1 as D (5 bases). Germline CDR1 is SGHDT and CDR2 is YYEEEE. The CDR3 spans 14 residues. V was clipped by 4 bases and J by 2 bases, with 10 bases between them. The CDR3 DNA is TGTGCCAGCAGCCCCGGGGGGGGCAATCAGCCCCAGCATTTT. The encoded protein is CASSPGGGNQPQHF. Filled out from reference TRBV5-6 and TRBJ1-5, the complete variable domain reads DAGVTQSPTHLIKTRGQQVTLRCSPKSGHDTVSWYQQALGQGPQFIFQYYEEEERQRGNFPDRFSGHQFPNYSSELNVNALLLGDSALYLCASSPGGGNQPQHFGDGTRLSIL.

This clone has a single count. A much larger clone differs by one base, so this may be a read error. This sample includes further DNA sequences coding for the same CDR3. The chain carries TRBV2 and TRBJ2-2; D is perhaps TRBD1 (5 bases). V lost 2 bases and J 4 bases, leaving 5 bases between the germline ends. Germline CDR1 SNHLY, CDR2 FYNNEI. The CDR3 consists of 13 residues. The CDR3 nucleotides are TGTGCCAGCAGTGAACAGGGCACCGGGGAGCTGTTTTTT. Its protein is CASSEQGTGELFF.

The chain uses TRBV6-5 and TRBJ1-2; D perhaps matches TRBD1 (6 bases). With 5 bases removed from V and 3 bases from J, the gap between germline ends came to 13 bases. Germline V gene lookup returns CDR1 MNHEY and CDR2 SVGAGI. The CDR3 is made up of 14 amino acids. Written as DNA, the CDR3 is TGTGCCAGCAGTCCACAGGGACAAGACTATGGCTACACCTTC. Translating gives CASSPQGQDYGYTF.

This clone was detected only once. The chain recombines TRBV6-6 with TRBJ2-5, with D possibly being TRBD1 (6 bases). The CDR3 runs to 15 residues. The V gene's germline CDR1 is MNHNY and CDR2 SVGAGI (reference sequence). V dropped 2 bases and J dropped 5 bases, with 15 bases sitting between them. Here the CDR3 reads CASSYARTGSETQYF. CDR3 coding DNA: TGTGCCAGCAGTTACGCGAGAACAGGGTCCGAGACCCAGTACTTC.